These 32 T cell receptor beta chains originate from one sample sequenced in a study of PD-L1 blockade in urothelial cancer. Time point given: peripheral blood 6 weeks after treatment start. The protocol was immunoSEQ multiplex PCR, while the TCRdb copy is restricted to in-frame clones and leaves out a portion. The sample yields some 41,000 clones, approximately 85% seen once. Sequencing used PBMCs, obtained around atezolizumab (anti-PD-L1) treatment. All receptors come from a man in his 70s with urothelial cancer.

The rearrangement joins TRBV5-1 to TRBJ1-4; D uncertain. Trimming took off 3 bases at V and 2 bases at J, with 11 bases between the two ends. The CDR3 extends over 15 amino acids. CDR1 is SGHRS and CDR2 is YFSETQ in the germline V gene. The CDR3 loop reads CASSSAVGTNEKLFF. The CDR3 nucleotides read TGCGCCAGCAGCTCGGCTGTCGGGACTAATGAAAAACTGTTTTTT.

The chain uses TRBV7-9 and TRBJ2-1; 8 nucleotides match TRBD1. CDR3 length: 15 residues. Germline trimming cut 8 bases from V and 7 bases from J; bases unmatched to any gene: 13. Germline values: CDR1 SEHNR, CDR2 FQNEAQ (reference sequence). The CDR3 is CASLPLDRVDNEQFF. In nucleotides, the CDR3 is TGTGCCAGCCTCCCCCTGGACAGGGTAGATAATGAGCAGTTCTTC.

The V call is TRBV2, the J call TRBJ2-7; D might be TRBD1 (6 bases). Trimming took off 8 bases at V and 4 bases at J, with 12 bases between the two ends. Germline assignment: CDR1 SNHLY and CDR2 FYNNEI. This CDR3 is built from 12 residues. The CDR3 protein is CASGGQRYEQYF. The CDR3 coding sequence is TGTGCCAGCGGTGGACAGCGATACGAGCAGTACTTC.

The chain links TRBV6-4 to TRBJ1-5, with unresolved D. Trimming cost V 7 bases and J 0 bases, with 19 bases left between them. CDR1 and CDR2 from the germline V gene are MRHNA and SNTAGT. This CDR3 contains 17 residues. In nucleotides, the CDR3 is TGTGCCAGCAATCGGGAGACAAAGGCGGTTAGCAATCAGCCCCAGCATTTT. This translates into CASNRETKAVSNQPQHF.

This chain links TRBV14 with TRBJ1-2; D is undetermined. Per the germline V gene, CDR1 is SGHDN and CDR2 is FVKESK. The germline V and J ends were trimmed by 5 bases and 6 bases, with 25 bases remaining between them. This CDR3 spans 17 amino acids. For the CDR3, the DNA is TGTGCCAGCAGCTCTTTATTCCCACCAGCGGGCAGCCATGGCTACACCTTC. It codes for CASSSLFPPAGSHGYTF.

The J gene is TRBJ2-5, the V gene TRBV10-3; 7 bases are a match to TRBD1. The V gene's germline CDR1 is ENHRY and CDR2 SYGVKD. The V and J ends lost 5 bases and 3 bases, in that order; junction bases with no gene match: 6. The CDR3 totals 14 residues. CDR3 sequence (DNA): TGTGCCATCAGTAACGGACAGGCCAAAGAGACCCAGTACTTC. It specifies CAISNGQAKETQYF.

This chain joins TRBV6-6 and TRBJ2-7, with D possibly being TRBD1 (6 bases). There are 15 residues in the CDR3. Germline CDR1 reads MNHNY; CDR2 reads SVGAGI (reference sequence). Trimming removed 2 bases at V and 6 bases at J, with 17 bases between. The CDR3 DNA reads TGTGCCAGCAGTTACGGCTACGGCCAGGGGCTCGAGCAGTACTTC. Translating gives CASSYGYGQGLEQYF.

The chain recombines TRBV18 with TRBJ1-4; D remains ambiguous. Germline assignment: CDR1 KGHSH and CDR2 LQKENI. The CDR3 has 13 residues. Trimming removed 0 bases from V and 8 bases from J, with 7 bases in between. The CDR3 region has the DNA TGTGCCAGCTCACCACCCGACGGGGAAAAACTGTTTTTT. This translates into CASSPPDGEKLFF.

The chain recombines TRBV5-8 with TRBJ2-5, with 14 bases that match TRBD2. The CDR3 length is 15 residues. Germline V gives CDR1 SGHTS, CDR2 YDEGEE. The trim removed 5 bases at V and 3 bases at J, leaving 3 bases unmatched. DNA of the CDR3: TGTGCCAGCAGTCCGGGACTAGCGGGAGAAGAGACCCAGTACTTC. Amino acids: CASSPGLAGEETQYF. The whole variable domain, remainder taken from reference TRBV5-8 and TRBJ2-5, is EAGVTQSPTHLIKTRGQQATLRCSPISGHTSVYWYQQALGLGLQFLLWYDEGEERNRGNFPPRFSGRQFPNYSSELNVNALELEDSALYLCASSPGLAGEETQYFGPGTRLLVL.

The J gene is TRBJ1-2, the V gene TRBV30; perhaps TRBD1 as D (5 bases). CDR3 length: 13 amino acids. Per germline, CDR1 GTSNPN and CDR2 SVGIG (reference sequence). CDR3 sequence reads: CAGRWGENYGYTF. The DNA of the CDR3 is TGTGCTGGACGATGGGGGGAGAACTATGGCTACACCTTC.

The chain carries TRBV18 and TRBJ2-3; D is possibly TRBD2 (6 bases). CDR3 length: 16 amino acids. Trimming took 6 bases from V and 2 from J, leaving 18 bases between them. CDR1 and CDR2 (germline): KGHSH, LQKENI. As DNA, the CDR3 is TGTGCCAGCTCGACCCTAACAGCGGGCCTCACAGATACGCAGTATTTT. Protein: CASSTLTAGLTDTQYF.

The chain uses TRBV21-1 and TRBJ2-5; TRBD1, the D gene given by the table, was not confirmed from the DNA. TRBV21-1 is a recognized pseudogene. The CDR3 is made up of 13 amino acids. In DNA form, the CDR3 reads TGTGCCAGCAGTCGCCGGGACAAAGAGACCCAGTACTTC. Translated, it gives CASSRRDKETQYF.

This chain connects TRBV18 to TRBJ1-2; D not resolved. V lost 0 bases, J lost 2 bases, and 7 bases lay in between. The CDR3 covers 14 residues. Germline lookup yields CDR1 KGHSH and CDR2 LQKENI. CDR3 nucleotides: TGTGCCAGCTCACCACCGCTGGAGAACTATGGCTACACCTTC. Translation gives CASSPPLENYGYTF.

The chain combines TRBV6-1 with TRBJ2-4, with D possibly TRBD1 on 8 matching bases. Germline CDR1 and CDR2: MNHNS and SASEGT. V was cut by 8 bases and J by 10 bases, with 15 bases left in between. The CDR3 contains 12 residues. Written as DNA, the CDR3 is TGTGCCAGCTCCCAACAGGGGGGGATTCAGTACTTC. Protein product: CASSQQGGIQYF.

This clone was seen a single time. The V and J genes are TRBV2 and TRBJ2-1; 7 positions agree with TRBD2. J was trimmed by 5 bases and V by 2 bases; bases with no gene match: 6. Per the germline V gene, CDR1 is SNHLY and CDR2 is FYNNEI. CDR3 length: 15 residues. The CDR3 loop is CASSERRESNNEQFF. For the CDR3, the DNA is TGTGCCAGCAGTGAACGGCGGGAGAGTAACAATGAGCAGTTCTTC.

The rearrangement links TRBV11-2 to TRBJ2-4; weak D call: TRBD1 (6 bases). CDR1 SGHAT and CDR2 FQNNGV come from the germline V gene. V lost 5 bases to trimming and J lost 3 bases, with 11 bases between them. This CDR3 has 14 residues. The CDR3 coding sequence is TGTGCCAGCAGCACCAGGGGTGGCAAAAACATTCAGTACTTC. Its protein is CASSTRGGKNIQYF.

The chain has TRBV15 and TRBJ2-5; the match to TRBD2 covers 7 bases. CDR3 size: 14 residues. The germline V gene has CDR1 LNHNV and CDR2 YYDKDF (reference sequence). V dropped 3 bases and J dropped 2; count of bases not matched to a gene: 3. The CDR3 loop is CATSRGGGQETQYF. The CDR3 DNA follows: TGTGCCACCAGCAGGGGGGGAGGGCAAGAGACCCAGTACTTC.

This chain joins TRBV7-6 and TRBJ2-1, with D possibly matching TRBD2 (6 bases). Germline V gene lookup returns CDR1 SGHVS and CDR2 FNYEAQ. V was clipped by 5 bases and J by 6 bases, with 14 bases between them. This CDR3 comprises 14 residues. This CDR3 reads CASSLGRGTNEQFF. Here the CDR3 DNA reads TGTGCCAGCAGCCTAGGGCGCGGGACCAATGAGCAGTTCTTC.

The chain is built from TRBV27 and TRBJ2-3, with 13 positions matching TRBD2. The germline gives CDR1 MNHEY, CDR2 SMNVEV (reference sequence). Germline trimming cut 9 bases from V and 5 bases from J; bases unmatched to any gene: 11. The CDR3 covers 16 residues. The CDR3, as DNA: TGTGCCAGTTATCCGGGACTAGCGGGATTTAGAGATACGCAGTATTTT. Protein: CASYPGLAGFRDTQYF.

The chain is built from TRBV20-1 and TRBJ2-7; D is unclear. The CDR3 length is 10 residues. Germline-derived CDR1 and CDR2 are DFQATT and SNEGSKA (reference sequence). The CDR3 DNA sequence: TGCAGCGCCGTATGGGCCGAGCAGTACTTC. Translation gives CSAVWAEQYF.

This clone occurred a few times. V usage is TRBV10-2 and J usage is TRBJ1-4; D call uncertain. Germline lookup yields CDR1 WSHSY and CDR2 SAAADI. V gave up 6 bases and J gave up 6 bases, with 5 bases separating them. This CDR3 has 11 amino acids. The CDR3 DNA reads as TGCGCCAGCAGCCGAGATGAAAAACTGTTTTTT. The encoded protein is CASSRDEKLFF.

The chain combines TRBV19 with TRBJ1-1; perhaps TRBD1 as D (6 bases). V lost 6 bases and J lost 2, with 10 bases in between. The V gene's germline CDR1 is LNHDA and CDR2 SQIVND (reference sequence). This CDR3 has 13 amino acids. CDR3 sequence (DNA): TGTGCCAGTAGCCCACAGGGAAACACTGAAGCTTTCTTT. Protein: CASSPQGNTEAFF.

The gene calls are TRBV13 and TRBJ2-2; 9 bases line up with TRBD1. After removal of 5 bases from V and 13 bases from J, the junction contained 5 bases not matched to a gene. CDR1 is PRHDT, CDR2 FYEKMQ, per germline (reference sequence). The CDR3 extends over 12 amino acids. This chain's CDR3 is CASSRDRGRLFF. CDR3 coding DNA: TGTGCCAGCAGCCGCGACAGGGGGAGGCTGTTTTTT.

The rearrangement links TRBV9 to TRBJ1-1; D perhaps matches TRBD1 (5 bases). The CDR3 spans 15 residues. With 4 bases removed from V and 5 bases from J, the gap between germline ends came to 18 bases. CDR1 SGDLS and CDR2 YYNGEE come from the germline V gene. CDR3: CASSPRGVRETEAFF. CDR3 nucleotide sequence: TGTGCCAGCAGCCCGCGGGGCGTACGGGAAACTGAAGCTTTCTTT.

This clone was observed a single time. This chain uses TRBV19 with TRBJ2-5; 8 positions agree with TRBD1. This CDR3 region has 14 residues. CDR1 and CDR2 (germline): LNHDA, SQIVND (reference sequence). V lost 0 bases and J lost 5; bases outside the gene matches: 2. In DNA, the CDR3 is TGTGCCAGTAGTATAGAGGACAGGGTCGAGACCCAGTACTTC. It is translated as CASSIEDRVETQYF.

The gene calls are TRBV10-2 and TRBJ2-5; 8 bases are shared with TRBD2. The CDR3 contains 14 residues. CDR1 WSHSY and CDR2 SAAADI come from the germline V gene. J lost 4 bases, V lost 7 bases, and 8 bases had no gene match. Written as DNA, the CDR3 is TGCGCCAGCACCTCCGGGGGGGCTGGAGAGACCCAGTACTTC. Its protein is CASTSGGAGETQYF.

The chain recombines TRBV11-2 with TRBJ2-1, with D perhaps matching TRBD2 (6 bases). In germline, CDR1 is SGHAT, CDR2 FQNNGV. Between the trimmed V and J ends, which lost 5 bases and 9 bases, there was a span of 14 bases. The CDR3 runs 13 residues. Here the CDR3 reads CASSPTSWGEQFF. CDR3 sequence (DNA): TGTGCCAGCAGCCCGACTAGTTGGGGTGAGCAGTTCTTC.

The rearrangement uses TRBV11-2 and TRBJ2-7, with a possible D match to TRBD2 (6 bases). The germline V gene encodes CDR1 SGHAT and CDR2 FQNNGV. V shed 0 bases and J shed 5 bases, with 14 bases lying between them. The CDR3 is 15 residues long. In nucleotides, the CDR3 is TGTGCCAGCAGCTTAGATTTTTCGGGGGTCAACGAGCAGTACTTC. The encoded protein is CASSLDFSGVNEQYF.

The genes are TRBV7-9 and TRBJ2-1; 9 bases fit TRBD2. The CDR3 has 14 residues. Germline-derived CDR1 and CDR2 are SEHNR and FQNEAQ (reference sequence). The V gene end was trimmed by 8 bases and the J gene end by 7 bases; junction bases not matched to a gene: 9. The CDR3 spells CASGPGTSMNEQFF. CDR3 DNA: TGTGCCAGCGGCCCCGGGACTAGCATGAATGAGCAGTTCTTC.

V usage is TRBV28 and J usage is TRBJ1-2; D may be TRBD1 (5 bases). This CDR3 has 14 amino acids. V was clipped by 5 bases and J by 4 bases, with 14 bases between them. The germline V gene has CDR1 MDHEN and CDR2 SYDVKM. The DNA of the CDR3 is TGTGCCAGCAGTGCGGGACCGCAGGGCTATGGCTACACCTTC. Translated: CASSAGPQGYGYTF.

V gene TRBV19 combines with J gene TRBJ1-5; no reliable D call. This CDR3 is 16 amino acids long. The V end was cut by 7 bases, the J end by 1 base, with 17 bases between. Germline assignment: CDR1 LNHDA and CDR2 SQIVND (reference sequence). CDR3 coding DNA: TGTGCCAGTACCATCCGAGTTTCTTTGAGCAATCAGCCCCAGCATTTT. Amino acid sequence: CASTIRVSLSNQPQHF.

The rearrangement links TRBV15 to TRBJ2-3; D call uncertain. Between the trimmed V and J ends, which lost 3 bases and 6 bases, there was a span of 10 bases. The CDR3 is 13 amino acids. CDR1 LNHNV and CDR2 YYDKDF come from the germline V gene (reference sequence). This CDR3 is CATSSEPGDTQYF. The CDR3 bases are TGTGCCACCAGCAGTGAACCCGGGGATACGCAGTATTTT.